This T cell receptor (beta chain) was recovered during a study of radiotherapy plus CTLA-4 blockade in lung cancer. Study results and caveats: Expansion of tumor-derived TCR clones was observed in blood after radiotherapy plus ipilimumab.

The CDR3 consists of 13 residues. Trimming shortened V by 4 bases and J by 6 bases, and 9 bases separated the two germline ends. CDR1 MGHRA and CDR2 YSYEKL come from the germline V gene. Assay used: immunoSEQ multiplex PCR; TCRdb lists only in-frame clones, some missing. The table lists nearly 110,000 clones, approximately 81% of them singletons, with 2.4% in the top ten. The study treated chemo-refractory metastatic non-small-cell lung cancer patients with focal radiation plus ipilimumab CTLA-4 blockade. Turning to this clone: The antigen is not known.

The input for sequencing was peripheral blood, taken from a patient treated with radiotherapy plus ipilimumab. This clonotype originated in a human donor with non-small cell lung cancer that progressed on radiotherapy plus ipilimumab. Some clones in this sample may be carry-over from other donors' samples. The chain recombines TRBV4-1 with TRBJ2-2; D is ambiguous. The CDR3: CASSRLLAGELFF. CDR3 DNA sequence: TGCGCCAGCAGCCGCCTGCTCGCCGGGGAGCTGTTTTTT.